Below are 16 T cell receptor beta chains sequenced from a single sample in a study of blood T cell repertoires in COVID-19. Using immunoSEQ multiplex PCR, the repertoire was profiled, and TCRdb retains in-frame clones only, with some absent. The table lists about 280,000 clones, approximately 85% of them singletons. The specimen sequenced was peripheral blood. These receptors all come from a man aged 50-60 years with active or convalescent COVID-19.

The rearrangement uses TRBV19 and TRBJ1-6; D possibly corresponds to TRBD1 (6 bases). Trimming cost V 6 bases and J 7 bases, with 16 bases left between them. Germline CDR1 and CDR2: LNHDA and SQIVND (reference sequence). CDR3 length: 15 amino acids. CDR3 residues: CASRFHRVKNSPLHF. The CDR3 DNA reads TGTGCCAGTAGGTTCCACAGGGTCAAGAATTCACCCCTCCACTTT.

This clone was counted only a few times. The chain combines TRBV6-6 with TRBJ2-1, with D tentatively TRBD1 (6 bases). Per the germline V gene, CDR1 is MNHNY and CDR2 is SVGAGI (reference sequence). The germline V and J ends were trimmed by 6 bases and 0 bases, with 21 bases remaining between them. This CDR3 spans 18 amino acids. Here the CDR3 reads CASRRKLGQPSSYNEQFF. CDR3 DNA sequence: TGTGCCAGCAGACGAAAACTGGGACAACCAAGCTCCTACAATGAGCAGTTCTTC.

The J gene is TRBJ2-1, the V gene TRBV4-2; a weak D match, TRBD2 (6 bases). The CDR3 loop spans 15 amino acids. CDR1 LGHNA and CDR2 YNFKEQ come from the germline V gene. V lost 0 bases to trimming and J lost 7 bases, with 13 bases between them. The CDR3 protein is CASSQDPGSGNEQFF. The CDR3, as DNA: TGTGCCAGCAGCCAAGACCCGGGTAGCGGTAATGAGCAGTTCTTC.

This chain connects TRBV6-5 to TRBJ1-5; no clear D gene. The V end was cut by 4 bases, the J end by 0 bases, with 13 bases between. CDR1 is MNHEY, CDR2 SVGAGI, per germline. CDR3 length: 16 amino acids. The CDR3 coding sequence is TGTGCCAGCAGTTCCCACGCCGACTATAGCAATCAGCCCCAGCATTTT. Residues: CASSSHADYSNQPQHF.

This chain joins TRBV27 and TRBJ2-1; no firm D call. This CDR3 contains 11 residues. The germline gives CDR1 MNHEY, CDR2 SMNVEV (reference sequence). With 7 bases removed from V and 6 bases from J, the gap between germline ends came to 7 bases. CDR3: CASIRGNEQFF. In DNA, the CDR3 is TGTGCCAGCATAAGAGGCAATGAGCAGTTCTTC.

The chain uses TRBV6-5 and TRBJ2-5; 8 bases are shared with TRBD2. V gave up 5 bases and J gave up 1 base; unmatched junction bases: 3. This CDR3 has 14 amino acids. Germline CDR1 reads MNHEY; CDR2 reads SVGAGI. This CDR3 reads CASSRGTSQETQYF. For the CDR3, the DNA is TGTGCCAGCAGTCGCGGGACTAGCCAAGAGACCCAGTACTTC.

The chain combines TRBV12-3 or TRBV12-4 with TRBJ1-2, with TRBD1 identical over 7 bases. V was pared by 5 bases and J by 4 bases, with 4 bases of the junction left unmatched. The CDR3 consists of 13 residues. The DNA for the CDR3 is TGTGCCAGCAGTCAGACAGGGACCTATGGCTACACCTTC. Its translation is CASSQTGTYGYTF.

The V and J genes are TRBV28 and TRBJ1-2, with 9 bases aligning to TRBD1. Germline lookup yields CDR1 MDHEN and CDR2 SYDVKM. Trimming took 2 bases from V and 1 from J; bases not matched to a gene: 8. This CDR3 region has 17 residues. The CDR3 DNA follows: TGTGCCAGCAGTTTAGGTCGCGGGGACAGGGTTAACTATGGCTACACCTTC. It is translated as CASSLGRGDRVNYGYTF.

This clone was detected once. This chain uses TRBV10-3 with TRBJ2-1; D gene ambiguous. Trimming took 4 bases from V and 0 from J, leaving 16 bases between them. The germline V gene encodes CDR1 ENHRY and CDR2 SYGVKD. The CDR3 length is 17 residues. The CDR3 loop reads CAISATSLESSYNEQFF. As DNA, the CDR3 is TGTGCCATCAGTGCCACTTCACTGGAGAGCTCCTACAATGAGCAGTTCTTC.

This chain uses TRBV19 with TRBJ1-4; possibly TRBD1 for D (5 bases). Looked up from germline, CDR1 is LNHDA and CDR2 is SQIVND (reference sequence). Between the trimmed V and J ends, which lost 4 bases and 6 bases, there was a span of 12 bases. The length of the CDR3 is 14 residues. CDR3 nucleotide sequence: TGTGCCAGTAGTAAACGCGGGGGAGATGAAAAACTGTTTTTT. Translating it yields CASSKRGGDEKLFF.

This chain joins TRBV7-2 and TRBJ2-3, with 9 bases that match TRBD2. CDR3 length equals 16 residues. Germline lookup yields CDR1 SGHTA and CDR2 FQGNSA. J gave up 6 bases and V 5 bases, and 12 bases lay outside the gene matches. The CDR3 is CASSDLGAGGPDTQYF. The CDR3 coding sequence is TGTGCCAGCAGCGACCTGGGGGCGGGAGGGCCGGATACGCAGTATTTT.

CDR3 bases: TGTGCCTGGAGAAGGACAGGGGGATTGGGTGGGTCTGGGGCCAACGTCCTGACTTTC. It specifies CAWRRTGGLGGSGANVLTF. The V gene is TRBV30, the J gene TRBJ2-6; 10 bases are shared with TRBD1. Per germline, CDR1 GTSNPN and CDR2 SVGIG (reference sequence). The CDR3 has 19 amino acids. V was clipped by 3 bases and J by 1 base; unmatched bases: 12.

V usage is TRBV19 and J usage is TRBJ2-3; 7 positions match TRBD2. Losses at the gene ends were 3 bases for V and 2 bases for J; bases not matched to a gene: 5. The CDR3 has 15 amino acids. Germline V lookup: CDR1 LNHDA, CDR2 SQIVND (reference sequence). The CDR3 bases are TGTGCCAGTAGTATTGGCGGGAGCACCACAGATACGCAGTATTTT. Translating it yields CASSIGGSTTDTQYF.

V and J are TRBV4-3 and TRBJ2-5; TRBD1 aligns across 7 bases. Germline-derived CDR1 and CDR2 are LGHNA and YSLEER. This CDR3 region has 16 residues. The trim removed 1 base at V and 5 bases at J, leaving 10 bases unmatched. Here the CDR3 DNA reads TGCGCCAGCAGCCAAGGACAGGGATGGTCGGGGGAGACCCAGTACTTC. This encodes CASSQGQGWSGETQYF.

The chain carries TRBV19 and TRBJ2-5; no clear D. CDR3 length: 13 amino acids. Germline lookup yields CDR1 LNHDA and CDR2 SQIVND (reference sequence). The V and J ends lost 3 bases and 3 bases respectively, with 8 bases between them. DNA for the CDR3: TGTGCCAGTAGTATTAGCAGCAAAGAGACCCAGTACTTC. It specifies CASSISSKETQYF.

The rearrangement uses TRBV6-2 or TRBV6-3 and TRBJ2-7; 8 nucleotides match TRBD2. This CDR3 contains 15 residues. Trimming at V came to 6 bases and at J to 5 bases, leaving 12 bases not matched to a gene. Germline values: CDR1 MNHEY, CDR2 SVGEGT. The CDR3 region is CASSLTAGGFDEQYF. CDR3 in DNA: TGTGCCAGCAGCCTAACCGCGGGAGGCTTCGACGAGCAGTACTTC.